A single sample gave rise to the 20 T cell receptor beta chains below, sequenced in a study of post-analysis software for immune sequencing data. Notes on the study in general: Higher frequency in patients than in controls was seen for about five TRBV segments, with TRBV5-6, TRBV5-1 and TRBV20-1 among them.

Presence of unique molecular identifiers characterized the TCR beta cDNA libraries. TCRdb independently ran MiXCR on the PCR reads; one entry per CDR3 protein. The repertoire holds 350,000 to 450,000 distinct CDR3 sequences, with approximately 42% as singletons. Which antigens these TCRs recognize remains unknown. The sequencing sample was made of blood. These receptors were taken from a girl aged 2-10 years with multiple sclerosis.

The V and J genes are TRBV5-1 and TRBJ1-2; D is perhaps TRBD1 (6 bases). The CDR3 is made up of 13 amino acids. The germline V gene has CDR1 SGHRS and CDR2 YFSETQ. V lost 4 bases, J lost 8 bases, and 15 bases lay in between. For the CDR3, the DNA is TGCGCCAGCAGCCTGGGCGGGGGCGAAGGCTACACCTTC. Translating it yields CASSLGGGEGYTF.

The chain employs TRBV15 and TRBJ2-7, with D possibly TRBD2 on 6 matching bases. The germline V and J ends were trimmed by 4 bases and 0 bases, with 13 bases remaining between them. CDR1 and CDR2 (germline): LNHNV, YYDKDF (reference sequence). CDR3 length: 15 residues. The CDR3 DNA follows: TGTGCCACCAGCAACCGACTAGTTGTCTCCTACGAGCAGTACTTC. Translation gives CATSNRLVVSYEQYF. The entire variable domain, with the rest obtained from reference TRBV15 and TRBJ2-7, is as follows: DAMVIQNPRYQVTQFGKPVTLSCSQTLNHNVMYWYQQKSSQAPKLLFHYYDKDFNNEADTPDNFQSRRPNTSFCFLDIRSPGLGDTAMYLCATSNRLVVSYEQYFGPGTRLTVT.

CDR3 in amino acids: CASSVLSGRLSEQYF. In nucleotides, the CDR3 is TGTGCCAGCAGCGTATTGTCAGGAAGATTGTCCGAGCAGTACTTC. The rearrangement uses TRBV9 and TRBJ2-5; D unresolved. The J call may be incorrect, as the DNA end agrees better with TRBJ2-7. CDR1 and CDR2 from the germline V gene are SGDLS and YYNGEE. The CDR3 has 15 amino acids.

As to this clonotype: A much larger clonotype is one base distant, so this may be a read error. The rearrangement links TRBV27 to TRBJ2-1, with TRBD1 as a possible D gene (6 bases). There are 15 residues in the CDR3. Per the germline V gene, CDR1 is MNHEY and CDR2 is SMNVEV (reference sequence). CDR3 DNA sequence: TGTACCAGCAGCCAGGGGACCCCAATGTACAATGAGCAGTTCTTC. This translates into CTSSQGTPMYNEQFF.

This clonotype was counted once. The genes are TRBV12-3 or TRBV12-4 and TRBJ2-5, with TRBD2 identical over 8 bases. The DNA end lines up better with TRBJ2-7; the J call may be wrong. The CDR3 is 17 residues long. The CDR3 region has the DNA TGTGCCAGCAGTTTAGGGTTTCGCTTAGCGGGATGGGTCGAGCAGTACTTC. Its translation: CASSLGFRLAGWVEQYF.

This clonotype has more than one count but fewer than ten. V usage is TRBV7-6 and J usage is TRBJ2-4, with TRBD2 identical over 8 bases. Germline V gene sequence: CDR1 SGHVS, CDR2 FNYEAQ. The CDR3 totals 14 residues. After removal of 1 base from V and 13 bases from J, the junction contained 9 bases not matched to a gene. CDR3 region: CASSLERAGARQYF. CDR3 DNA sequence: TGTGCCAGCAGCTTAGAGCGAGCGGGGGCCCGACAGTACTTC.

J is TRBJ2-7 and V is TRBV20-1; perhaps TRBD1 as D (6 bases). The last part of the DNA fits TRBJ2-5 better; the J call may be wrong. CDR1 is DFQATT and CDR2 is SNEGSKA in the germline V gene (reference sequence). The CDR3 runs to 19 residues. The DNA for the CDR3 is TGCAGTGCTAAGCATTGGAAGGGGGACCAAGGGTGGTTACAAGAGACCCAGTACTTC. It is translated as CSAKHWKGDQGWLQETQYF.

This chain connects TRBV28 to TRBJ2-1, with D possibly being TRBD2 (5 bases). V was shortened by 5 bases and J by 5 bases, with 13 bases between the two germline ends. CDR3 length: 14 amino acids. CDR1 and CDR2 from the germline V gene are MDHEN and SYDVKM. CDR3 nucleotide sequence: TGTGCCAGCAGTGCCGGGGTACCAGACAATGAGCAGTTCTTC. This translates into CASSAGVPDNEQFF.

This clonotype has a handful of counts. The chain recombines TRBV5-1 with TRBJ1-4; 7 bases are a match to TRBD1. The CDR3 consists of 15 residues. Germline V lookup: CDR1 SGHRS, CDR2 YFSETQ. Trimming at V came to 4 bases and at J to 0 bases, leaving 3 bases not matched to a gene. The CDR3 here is CASSRDRATNEKLFF. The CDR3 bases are TGCGCCAGCAGCAGGGACAGAGCAACTAATGAAAAACTGTTTTTT.

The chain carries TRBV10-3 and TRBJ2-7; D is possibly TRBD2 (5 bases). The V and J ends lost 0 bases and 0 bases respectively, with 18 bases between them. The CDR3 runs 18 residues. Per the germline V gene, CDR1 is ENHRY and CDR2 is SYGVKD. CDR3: CAISESTRGSLVSYEQYF. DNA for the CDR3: TGTGCCATCAGTGAGTCGACTCGGGGTAGTTTAGTCTCCTACGAGCAGTACTTC.

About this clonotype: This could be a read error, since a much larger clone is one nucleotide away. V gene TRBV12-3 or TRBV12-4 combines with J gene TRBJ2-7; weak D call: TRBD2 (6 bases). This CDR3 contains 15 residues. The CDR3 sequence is CTSSWDSMSSYEQYF. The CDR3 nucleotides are TGTACCAGCAGTTGGGACTCGATGAGCTCCTACGAGCAGTACTTC.

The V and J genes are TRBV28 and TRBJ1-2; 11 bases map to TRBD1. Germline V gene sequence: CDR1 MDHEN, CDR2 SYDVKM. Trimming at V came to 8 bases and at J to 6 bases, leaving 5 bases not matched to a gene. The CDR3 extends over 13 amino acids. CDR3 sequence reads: CASGWTGGHGYTF. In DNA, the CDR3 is TGTGCCAGCGGATGGACAGGGGGCCATGGCTACACCTTC.

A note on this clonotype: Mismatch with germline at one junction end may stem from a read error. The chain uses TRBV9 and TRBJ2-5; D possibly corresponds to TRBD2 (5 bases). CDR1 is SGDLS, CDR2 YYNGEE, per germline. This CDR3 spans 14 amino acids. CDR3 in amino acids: CAGSGTPLGNRQYF. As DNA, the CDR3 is TGTGCCGGCAGCGGAACCCCTCTAGGGAATCGGCAGTACTTC.

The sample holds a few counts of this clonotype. The CDR3 region is CASSLLSGTGSEQFF. The CDR3 DNA is TGTGCCAGCAGCCTCCTTAGTGGGACAGGGAGTGAGCAGTTCTTC. The chain carries TRBV7-9 and TRBJ2-1, with 9 bases aligning to TRBD1. From germline, CDR1 is SEHNR and CDR2 FQNEAQ (reference sequence). The CDR3 is 15 amino acids. The ends lost 5 bases at V and 9 bases at J; junction bases unmatched: 11.

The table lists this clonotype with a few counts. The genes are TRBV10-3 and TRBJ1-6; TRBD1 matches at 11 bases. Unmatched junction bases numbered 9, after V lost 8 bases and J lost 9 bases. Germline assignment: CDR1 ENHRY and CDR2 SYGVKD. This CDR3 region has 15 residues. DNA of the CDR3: TGTGCCATCGGGGGACAGGGGGTACTACGTTCACCCCTCCACTTT. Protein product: CAIGGQGVLRSPLHF.

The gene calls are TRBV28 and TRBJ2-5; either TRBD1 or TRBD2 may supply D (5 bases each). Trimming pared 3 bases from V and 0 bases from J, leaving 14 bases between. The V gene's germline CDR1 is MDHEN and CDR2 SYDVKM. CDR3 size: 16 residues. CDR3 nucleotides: TGTGCCAGCAGTTTGTCCGGGACGGCGTACCAAGAGACCCAGTACTTC. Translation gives CASSLSGTAYQETQYF.

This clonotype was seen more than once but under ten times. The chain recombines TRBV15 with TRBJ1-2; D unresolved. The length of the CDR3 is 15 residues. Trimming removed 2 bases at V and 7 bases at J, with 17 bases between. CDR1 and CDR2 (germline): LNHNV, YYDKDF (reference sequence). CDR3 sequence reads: CATSRLDRSSLGYTF. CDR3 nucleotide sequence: TGTGCCACCAGCAGACTAGATCGCAGTTCCCTTGGCTACACCTTC.

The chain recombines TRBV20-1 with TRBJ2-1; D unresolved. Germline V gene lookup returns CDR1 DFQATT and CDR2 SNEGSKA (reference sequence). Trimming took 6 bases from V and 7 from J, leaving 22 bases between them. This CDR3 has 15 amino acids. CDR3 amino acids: CSAVSSRAPRNEQFF. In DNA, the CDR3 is TGCAGTGCCGTAAGCTCTAGAGCTCCTAGAAATGAGCAGTTCTTC.

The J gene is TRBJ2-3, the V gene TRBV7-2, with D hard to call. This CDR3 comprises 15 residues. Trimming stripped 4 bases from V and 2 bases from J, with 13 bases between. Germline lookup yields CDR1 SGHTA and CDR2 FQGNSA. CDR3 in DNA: TGTGCCAGCAGCTCGGTCGGTATATCCACAGATACGCAGTATTTT. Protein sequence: CASSSVGISTDTQYF.

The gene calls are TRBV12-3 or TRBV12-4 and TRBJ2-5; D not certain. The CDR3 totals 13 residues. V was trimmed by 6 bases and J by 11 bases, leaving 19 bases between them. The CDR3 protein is CASRTGTQFKQYF. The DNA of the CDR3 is TGTGCCAGCAGGACCGGCACACAGTTCAAGCAGTACTTC.